This T cell receptor beta chain came from a study listed by TCRdb under 2016. Library prep was done by RT-PCR. TCRdb shows the sequencer as Illumina MiSeq. TCRdb applied fastp at Q25 and MiXCR to the public reads, then kept only in-frame beta chains. Merged by CDR3 protein, the rows form single entries marked with the most common genes and DNA. This sample comprises fewer than 800,000 distinct CDR3 sequences, about 14% of them detected only once. The ten largest account for roughly 3.9% of the sample. The CDR3 has 17 amino acids, counting the end cysteine and phenylalanine. The only DNA kept is the CDR3, 51 bases in frame from the first base. The germline V gene encodes CDR1 SGHDT and CDR2 YYEEEE. After removal of 2 bases from V and 7 bases from J, the junction retains 13 bases not matched to a gene. This clonotype occurred a few times. Its antigen is currently not known. Nothing much larger sits one base from this clone, and base qualities are not available.

This receptor was taken from a female donor in good health, serving as a healthy control. The sample comprised memory CD4+ T cells from blood. The chain employs TRBV5-6 and TRBJ2-3; 10 central nucleotides agree with TRBD2. CDR3 reads: CASSFSAVAGGVNTQYF. The sequenced DNA: TGTGCCAGCAGCTTTTCAGCGGTAGCGGGGGGCGTGAATACGCAGTATTTT.